Below are 18 T cell receptor beta chains sequenced from a single sample in a study of tumor-infiltrating lymphocytes in primary liver carcinoma (dated by TCRdb to about 2017). RNA from unsorted whole blood was extracted with TRIzol reagent, and germline DNA was obtained with the DNeasy Blood & Tissue kit. The reads were generated on an Illumina HiSeq 2500. A constant-region primer and ProtoScript II reverse transcriptase were used to reverse-transcribe TCRbeta-specific cDNA from 500 ng total RNA. The TCRbeta libraries were prepared through three rounds of nested multiplex PCR following a slightly modified ARM-PCR procedure. Multiplex TRBV1-TRBV30 forward primers and a Cbeta reverse primer were used in the first two PCR rounds, each of which was run for approximately 9 cycles. The raw public reads went through TCRdb reprocessing: fastp at Q25, MiXCR clone calling, in-frame beta chains kept. Rows matching on CDR3 protein sequence are summarized as one entry with the most common DNA and genes. The sample data list 310,000 or so distinct CDR3 sequences, and about 61% of these were observed just once. The top ten constitute roughly 6% of the sample.

Sequences were obtained from peripheral blood. The receptor set was obtained from a man in his forties with primary liver carcinoma and hepatitis B virus infection.

Notes on this clonotype: The junction departs from germline at one end; a sequencing error may be responsible. The V and J genes are TRBV29-1 and TRBJ1-1, with D possibly TRBD1 on 6 matching bases. The CDR3 is 14 residues long. The germline V gene encodes CDR1 SQVTM and CDR2 ANQGSEA. The CDR3 here is CNVEEWRGRTEAFF. The DNA for the CDR3 is TGCAACGTTGAAGAGTGGAGGGGGAGGACTGAAGCTTTCTTT.

This sequence joins TRBV11-2 and TRBJ2-5; TRBD1 is a possible D gene (5 bases). The CDR3 sequence is 14 residues long. Germline CDR1 is SGHAT and CDR2 is FQNNGV. Trimming cost V 11 bases and J 1 base, with 17 bases left between them. The CDR3 here is CADSPQFGQETQYF. The DNA for the CDR3 is TGTGCCGACAGCCCGCAGTTCGGCCAAGAGACCCAGTACTTC.

Comment on this clonotype: This could be a read error, since a much larger clone is one nucleotide away. J is TRBJ2-7 and V is TRBV6-6, with 9 bases aligning to TRBD1. Germline V gene lookup returns CDR1 MNHNY and CDR2 SVGAGI (reference sequence). The CDR3 is made up of 14 amino acids. With V trimmed by 7 bases and J by 2 bases, 6 bases remained unmatched. The CDR3 sequence is CASKPRQGAYEQYF. The CDR3 DNA follows: TGTGCCAGCAAACCGCGACAGGGGGCCTACGAGCAGTACTTC.

V is TRBV20-1 and J is TRBJ2-5, with 7 bases aligning to TRBD2. From germline, CDR1 is DFQATT and CDR2 SNEGSKA (reference sequence). The CDR3 consists of 15 residues. Trimming at V came to 1 base and at J to 1 base, leaving 6 bases not matched to a gene. DNA of the CDR3: TGCAGTGCTAGAGCCCCCGGGACTACCCAAGAGACCCAGTACTTC. Translating gives CSARAPGTTQETQYF.

This clonotype appeared a few times. The chain employs TRBV30 and TRBJ2-1; D gene unclear. The germline gives CDR1 GTSNPN, CDR2 SVGIG (reference sequence). The CDR3 is 14 amino acids. The V end was cut by 1 base, the J end by 7 bases, with 14 bases between. The CDR3 nucleotides are TGTGCCTGGAGTGGGACCCTGGGGAATAATGAGCAGTTCTTC. Amino acids: CAWSGTLGNNEQFF.

Regarding this clonotype: Compared with germline, one end of the junction differs, possibly owing to a read error. The V call is TRBV6-5, the J call TRBJ2-1, with a tentative D call TRBD2 (6 bases). The CDR3 has 17 residues. Per the germline V gene, CDR1 is MNHEY and CDR2 is SVGAGI. CDR3 sequence reads: CASSYCGGGKGNNEQFF. The CDR3 coding sequence is TGTGCCAGTAGTTACTGTGGAGGCGGGAAAGGGAACAATGAGCAGTTCTTC.

V is TRBV5-1 and J is TRBJ2-7; TRBD2 matches at 10 bases. The CDR3 has 17 residues. CDR1 and CDR2 from the germline V gene are SGHRS and YFSETQ. V gave up 0 bases and J gave up 0 bases; unmatched junction bases: 6. CDR3 amino acids: CASSLGGSGRPSYEQYF. The CDR3 nucleotides are TGCGCCAGCAGCTTGGGAGGTAGCGGGAGGCCCTCCTACGAGCAGTACTTC.

Details on this clonotype: A read error may produce the germline difference seen at one junction end. The chain links TRBV11-2 to TRBJ2-7; D ambiguous. The V gene's germline CDR1 is SGHAT and CDR2 FQNNGV. There are 15 residues in the CDR3. CDR3 sequence: CVGSLGPKLTYGQYF. In nucleotides, the CDR3 is TGTGTCGGCAGCTTAGGTCCTAAGCTAACCTACGGGCAGTACTTC.

Concerning this clonotype: A junction end diverges from the germline sequence, so it may reflect a read error. The V call is TRBV11-2, the J call TRBJ2-7, with D possibly being TRBD2 (6 bases). The V gene's germline CDR1 is SGHAT and CDR2 FQNNGV. The CDR3 consists of 17 residues. CDR3 region: CASRPSLLGLPSGEHYF. The CDR3 bases are TGTGCCAGCAGACCCTCACTTCTAGGACTACCTTCGGGCGAGCACTACTTC.

This clonotype was seen a few times. This sequence joins TRBV5-6 and TRBJ2-1; TRBD2 matches 8 bases. Unmatched junction bases numbered 12, after V lost 3 bases and J lost 7 bases. The germline V gene has CDR1 SGHDT and CDR2 YYEEEE. There are 16 residues in the CDR3. The DNA for the CDR3 is TGTGCCAGCAGCTACGACAGCGGGAGTCTGGGTAATGAGCAGTTCTTC. Encoded protein: CASSYDSGSLGNEQFF. Looking up the rest from reference TRBV5-6 and TRBJ2-1 gives the full variable domain: DAGVTQSPTHLIKTRGQQVTLRCSPKSGHDTVSWYQQALGQGPQFIFQYYEEEERQRGNFPDRFSGHQFPNYSSELNVNALLLGDSALYLCASSYDSGSLGNEQFFGPGTRLTVL.

Concerning this clonotype itself: Given a much more abundant clone one base away, this may be a read error. The V call is TRBV12-3 or TRBV12-4, the J call TRBJ2-3; D is unresolved. The CDR3 has 13 amino acids. Here the CDR3 DNA reads TGTGCCAACAGTTCCTCTAGCACAGATACGCAGTATTTT. Protein sequence: CANSSSSTDTQYF.

The chain uses TRBV11-2 and TRBJ2-7; TRBD2 matches at 11 bases. J gave up 6 bases and V 7 bases, and 23 bases lay outside the gene matches. CDR3 size: 19 residues. Germline V gives CDR1 SGHAT, CDR2 FQNNGV. For the CDR3, the DNA is TGTGCCAGCACCTGGAGGATTCTAGCGGGAGGAGAATGGAAAGGCGAGCAGTACTTC. Its translation: CASTWRILAGGEWKGEQYF.

Comments on this clonotype: A junction boundary mismatches the germline segment, possibly from a read error. The chain employs TRBV11-2 and TRBJ1-3; no clear D. In germline, CDR1 is SGHAT, CDR2 FQNNGV. The length of the CDR3 is 12 residues. In DNA form, the CDR3 reads TGTGCAAGCAGCTTAATGGGAAACACCATACATTTT. This encodes CASSLMGNTIHF.

For this clonotype: An end of the junction does not agree with germline; a read error may underlie this. The V and J genes are TRBV11-2 and TRBJ2-3, with D possibly being TRBD1 (6 bases). Germline V gene data show CDR1 as SGHAT and CDR2 as FQNNGV. This CDR3 is built from 11 residues. The CDR3 here is CTSQQGNTQYF. DNA for the CDR3: TGTACCAGCCAACAGGGCAATACGCAGTATTTT.

J is TRBJ2-7 and V is TRBV15; D gene uncertain. There are 12 residues in the CDR3. V gave up 0 bases and J gave up 3 bases, with 3 bases separating them. Germline lookup yields CDR1 LNHNV and CDR2 YYDKDF (reference sequence). The CDR3 DNA reads as TGTGCCACCAGCAGAGAATACTACGAGCAGTACTTC. Translation gives CATSREYYEQYF.

A word on this clonotype: This CDR3 fails to terminate in the conserved phenylalanine or tryptophan, so it likely reflects a read error. This sequence joins TRBV29-1 and TRBJ2-5; D is perhaps TRBD2 (6 bases). Germline CDR1 is SQVTM and CDR2 is ANQGSEA. V gave up 6 bases and J gave up 5 bases, with 19 bases separating them. CDR3 length: 14 residues. The CDR3 loop is CSVGARREGETQYS. The DNA for the CDR3 is TGCAGCGTAGGGGCCAGGAGGGAAGGGGAGACCCAGTACTCC.

Notes on this clonotype: At one end the junction does not follow the germline gene, possibly because of a read error. In DNA, the CDR3 is TGTGCCAGCAGTGCGCAGAGCGGGCGTGGGTGTGAGCAATTCTTC. Its protein is CASSAQSGRGCEQFF. This sequence joins TRBV6-2 or TRBV6-3 and TRBJ2-1; D is possibly TRBD2 (6 bases). CDR3 length: 15 residues. Germline CDR1 MNHEY, CDR2 SVGEGT.

In this sample, this clonotype turned up a few times. CDR3 sequence: CASSLAAGDQPQHF. The CDR3 DNA follows: TGTGCCAGCAGTTTAGCAGCGGGGGATCAGCCCCAGCATTTT. The V call is TRBV12-3 or TRBV12-4, the J call TRBJ1-5, with D possibly matching TRBD1 (5 bases). V was pared by 0 bases and J by 5 bases, with 8 bases between. CDR3 length equals 14 residues.